This T cell receptor beta chain originates from a study of early T cells in non-severe SARS-CoV-2 infection. Turning to the study itself: With bulk RNA from unsorted whole blood as input, sequencing yielded unpaired chains.

The CDR3 runs to 18 residues. Germline-derived CDR1 and CDR2 are SGDLS and YYNGEE. The V and J ends lost 2 bases and 7 bases, in that order; junction bases with no gene match: 14. Individual cDNA molecules each received unique molecular identifiers attached to them. From the 5' RACE reads, TCRdb called clonotypes with MiXCR, one entry per CDR3 protein. In the table there are around 60,000 distinct CDR3 sequences, roughly 10% of which are singletons. Regarding the study as a whole: Anti-spike CD8 responses were favored in VDJdb matching, and private and CD4 specificities were missed.

This clonotype was observed many times. As yet, its antigen is unknown. The rearrangement uses TRBV9 and TRBJ2-1; 11 bases are a match to TRBD2. The sequence was obtained from an adult who was a healthcare worker with PCR-confirmed SARS-CoV-2 infection or an uninfected control (not recorded which). The source material was whole blood. The CDR3 protein is CASSVYGDSGRVTNEQFF. The CDR3 DNA follows: TGTGCCAGCAGCGTTTATGGAGATAGCGGGAGGGTCACGAATGAGCAGTTCTTC.